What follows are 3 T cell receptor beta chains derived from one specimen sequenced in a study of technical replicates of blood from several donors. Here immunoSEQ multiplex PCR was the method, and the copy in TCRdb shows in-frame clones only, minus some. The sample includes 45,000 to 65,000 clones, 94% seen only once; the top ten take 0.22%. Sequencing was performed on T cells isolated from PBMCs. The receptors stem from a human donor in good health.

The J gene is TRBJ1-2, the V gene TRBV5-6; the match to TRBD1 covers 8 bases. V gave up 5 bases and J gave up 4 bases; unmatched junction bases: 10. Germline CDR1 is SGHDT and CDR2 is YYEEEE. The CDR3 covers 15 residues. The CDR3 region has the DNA TGTGCCAGCAGGCTGGCCGGGACAGGACCCTATGGCTACACCTTC. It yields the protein CASRLAGTGPYGYTF.

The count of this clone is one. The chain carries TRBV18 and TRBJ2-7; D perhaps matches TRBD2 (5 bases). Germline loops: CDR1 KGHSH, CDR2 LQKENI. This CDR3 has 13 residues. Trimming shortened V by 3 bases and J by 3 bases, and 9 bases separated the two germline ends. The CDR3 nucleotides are TGTGCCAGCTCACCCGGACTCTTCTACGAGCAGTACTTC. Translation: CASSPGLFYEQYF.

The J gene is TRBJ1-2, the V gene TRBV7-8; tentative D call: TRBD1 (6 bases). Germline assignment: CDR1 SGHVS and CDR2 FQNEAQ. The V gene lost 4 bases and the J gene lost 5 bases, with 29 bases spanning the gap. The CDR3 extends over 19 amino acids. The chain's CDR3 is CASSSYFSPGQAWAYGYTF. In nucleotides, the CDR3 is TGTGCCAGCAGCTCCTACTTTAGTCCGGGACAAGCATGGGCTTATGGCTACACCTTC. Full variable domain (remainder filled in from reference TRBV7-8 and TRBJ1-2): GAGVSQSPRYKVAKRGQDVALRCDPISGHVSLFWYQQALGQGPEFLTYFQNEAQLDKSGLPSDRFFAERPEGSVSTLKIQRTQQEDSAVYLCASSSYFSPGQAWAYGYTFGSGTRLTVV.